This note documents a single T cell receptor (beta chain) sequence. The data were obtained in a study of blood T cell repertoires in COVID-19. The CDR3 runs 16 residues. V was clipped by 1 base and J by 8 bases, with 17 bases between them. Germline-derived CDR1 and CDR2 are LGHDT and YNNKEL (reference sequence). Repertoires were generated with immunoSEQ multiplex PCR, while TCRdb's copy carries only in-frame clones and drops some. The repertoire holds roughly 130,000 clones, with more than 75% as singletons. While infection was still active, Seattle patients were enrolled and then followed longitudinally.

The chain couples TRBV3-1 (or the pseudogene TRBV3-2) to TRBJ1-4; D is perhaps TRBD1 (5 bases). Sample: peripheral blood. This receptor was taken from a woman aged 65 to 85 with COVID-19, enrolled during active disease. CDR3 coding DNA: TGTGCCAGCAGCCAAGGGCAGGGCAGGGTGAAGGAAAAACTGTTTTTT. Residues: CASSQGQGRVKEKLFF.